One and the same sample provided the 10 T cell receptor beta chains below, sequenced in a study of blood T cell repertoires in COVID-19. Generated by immunoSEQ multiplex PCR, the TCRdb table keeps only in-frame clones and is missing some. Among roughly 330,000 clones listed, about 89% were seen once. The sample consisted of PBMCs or T cells enriched from blood (not recorded which). These TCRs come from a woman aged 25 to 39 who had recovered from COVID-19.

The chain recombines TRBV5-1 with TRBJ2-3, with 10 bases aligning to TRBD1. CDR1 and CDR2 from the germline V gene are SGHRS and YFSETQ. The CDR3 is 15 amino acids. J was trimmed by 3 bases and V by 3 bases; bases with no gene match: 4. The CDR3, as DNA: TGCGCCAGCAGCTACCGGGACAGGGGAACAGATACGCAGTATTTT. Residues: CASSYRDRGTDTQYF.

The CDR3 protein is CASSLSVTGGPNSNQPQHF. The DNA of the CDR3 is TGTGCCAGCAGTTTATCAGTGACAGGGGGCCCGAATAGCAATCAGCCCCAGCATTTT. The V and J genes are TRBV28 and TRBJ1-5; 10 bases map to TRBD1. Germline V gene data show CDR1 as MDHEN and CDR2 as SYDVKM. This CDR3 region has 19 residues. J lost 0 bases, V lost 1 base, and 9 bases had no gene match.

Only a few counts were recorded for this clone. The chain has TRBV11-3 and TRBJ1-6; D not certain. There are 17 residues in the CDR3. Looked up from germline, CDR1 is SGHNT and CDR2 is YENEEA. V lost 1 base and J lost 0, with 10 bases in between. Here the CDR3 DNA reads TGTGCCAGCAGCTTAGCCCTCAATAGCTCCTATAATTCACCCCTCCACTTT. It encodes CASSLALNSSYNSPLHF.

This CDR3 is CASSQDRVNTEAFF. The CDR3 region has the DNA TGCGCCAGCAGCCAAGATCGTGTGAACACTGAAGCTTTCTTT. The rearrangement uses TRBV4-3 and TRBJ1-1, with unresolved D. V lost 0 bases and J 0 bases, leaving 5 bases between the germline ends. CDR1 and CDR2 from the germline V gene are LGHNA and YSLEER. The CDR3 sequence is 14 residues long.

The chain links TRBV5-6 to TRBJ1-3; possible D gene TRBD1, 6 bases. Germline V gene lookup returns CDR1 SGHDT and CDR2 YYEEEE. Deletions cut 5 bases from V and 4 bases from J, with 19 bases between. The CDR3 loop spans 16 amino acids. CDR3 amino acids: CASRLGAGVPGNTIYF. The CDR3 DNA reads TGTGCCAGCAGGCTTGGAGCAGGGGTCCCGGGAAACACCATATATTTT.

The chain uses TRBV18 and TRBJ1-3; maybe TRBD1 (5 bases). Germline lookup yields CDR1 KGHSH and CDR2 LQKENI. This CDR3 has 14 amino acids. Trimming left V 5 bases short and J 0 bases short, with 8 bases between. This CDR3 is CASSAGISGNTIYF. The CDR3 coding sequence is TGTGCCAGCTCAGCAGGGATCTCTGGAAACACCATATATTTT.

V and J are TRBV7-9 and TRBJ1-2; no clear D gene. CDR1 and CDR2 from the germline V gene are SEHNR and FQNEAQ (reference sequence). Between the trimmed V and J ends, which lost 5 bases and 7 bases, there was a span of 17 bases. CDR3 size: 14 residues. DNA for the CDR3: TGTGCCAGCAGCCCGGCCGAGGGTGGCGGTGGCTACACCTTC. Translation gives CASSPAEGGGGYTF.

The chain joins TRBV21-1 to TRBJ2-4; the D call in the table, TRBD1, was not verified against the DNA. TRBV21-1 is a known pseudogene. The CDR3 extends over 17 amino acids. The CDR3 DNA is TGTGCCAGCAGCAGGTCCCGGGACAGGGGGCGATTTAACATTCAGTACTTC. This sequence encodes CASSRSRDRGRFNIQYF.

The rearrangement links TRBV5-4 to TRBJ1-2; the D gene is possibly TRBD1 (6 bases). The CDR3 covers 15 residues. CDR1 SGHNT and CDR2 YYREEE come from the germline V gene (reference sequence). Trimming took 3 bases from V and 7 from J, leaving 19 bases between them. CDR3 bases: TGTGCCAGCAGCTCCCCCGGGCAGGGGCAGAGTGGCTACACCTTC. Residues: CASSSPGQGQSGYTF.

The chain joins TRBV2 to TRBJ1-6, with D possibly matching TRBD1 (5 bases). In germline, CDR1 is SNHLY, CDR2 FYNNEI. The CDR3 has 14 residues. Trimming took off 1 base at V and 8 bases at J, with 9 bases between the two ends. CDR3 loop: CASSEGGSHSPLHF. The CDR3 DNA sequence: TGTGCCAGCAGTGAAGGGGGCTCCCATTCACCCCTCCACTTT.